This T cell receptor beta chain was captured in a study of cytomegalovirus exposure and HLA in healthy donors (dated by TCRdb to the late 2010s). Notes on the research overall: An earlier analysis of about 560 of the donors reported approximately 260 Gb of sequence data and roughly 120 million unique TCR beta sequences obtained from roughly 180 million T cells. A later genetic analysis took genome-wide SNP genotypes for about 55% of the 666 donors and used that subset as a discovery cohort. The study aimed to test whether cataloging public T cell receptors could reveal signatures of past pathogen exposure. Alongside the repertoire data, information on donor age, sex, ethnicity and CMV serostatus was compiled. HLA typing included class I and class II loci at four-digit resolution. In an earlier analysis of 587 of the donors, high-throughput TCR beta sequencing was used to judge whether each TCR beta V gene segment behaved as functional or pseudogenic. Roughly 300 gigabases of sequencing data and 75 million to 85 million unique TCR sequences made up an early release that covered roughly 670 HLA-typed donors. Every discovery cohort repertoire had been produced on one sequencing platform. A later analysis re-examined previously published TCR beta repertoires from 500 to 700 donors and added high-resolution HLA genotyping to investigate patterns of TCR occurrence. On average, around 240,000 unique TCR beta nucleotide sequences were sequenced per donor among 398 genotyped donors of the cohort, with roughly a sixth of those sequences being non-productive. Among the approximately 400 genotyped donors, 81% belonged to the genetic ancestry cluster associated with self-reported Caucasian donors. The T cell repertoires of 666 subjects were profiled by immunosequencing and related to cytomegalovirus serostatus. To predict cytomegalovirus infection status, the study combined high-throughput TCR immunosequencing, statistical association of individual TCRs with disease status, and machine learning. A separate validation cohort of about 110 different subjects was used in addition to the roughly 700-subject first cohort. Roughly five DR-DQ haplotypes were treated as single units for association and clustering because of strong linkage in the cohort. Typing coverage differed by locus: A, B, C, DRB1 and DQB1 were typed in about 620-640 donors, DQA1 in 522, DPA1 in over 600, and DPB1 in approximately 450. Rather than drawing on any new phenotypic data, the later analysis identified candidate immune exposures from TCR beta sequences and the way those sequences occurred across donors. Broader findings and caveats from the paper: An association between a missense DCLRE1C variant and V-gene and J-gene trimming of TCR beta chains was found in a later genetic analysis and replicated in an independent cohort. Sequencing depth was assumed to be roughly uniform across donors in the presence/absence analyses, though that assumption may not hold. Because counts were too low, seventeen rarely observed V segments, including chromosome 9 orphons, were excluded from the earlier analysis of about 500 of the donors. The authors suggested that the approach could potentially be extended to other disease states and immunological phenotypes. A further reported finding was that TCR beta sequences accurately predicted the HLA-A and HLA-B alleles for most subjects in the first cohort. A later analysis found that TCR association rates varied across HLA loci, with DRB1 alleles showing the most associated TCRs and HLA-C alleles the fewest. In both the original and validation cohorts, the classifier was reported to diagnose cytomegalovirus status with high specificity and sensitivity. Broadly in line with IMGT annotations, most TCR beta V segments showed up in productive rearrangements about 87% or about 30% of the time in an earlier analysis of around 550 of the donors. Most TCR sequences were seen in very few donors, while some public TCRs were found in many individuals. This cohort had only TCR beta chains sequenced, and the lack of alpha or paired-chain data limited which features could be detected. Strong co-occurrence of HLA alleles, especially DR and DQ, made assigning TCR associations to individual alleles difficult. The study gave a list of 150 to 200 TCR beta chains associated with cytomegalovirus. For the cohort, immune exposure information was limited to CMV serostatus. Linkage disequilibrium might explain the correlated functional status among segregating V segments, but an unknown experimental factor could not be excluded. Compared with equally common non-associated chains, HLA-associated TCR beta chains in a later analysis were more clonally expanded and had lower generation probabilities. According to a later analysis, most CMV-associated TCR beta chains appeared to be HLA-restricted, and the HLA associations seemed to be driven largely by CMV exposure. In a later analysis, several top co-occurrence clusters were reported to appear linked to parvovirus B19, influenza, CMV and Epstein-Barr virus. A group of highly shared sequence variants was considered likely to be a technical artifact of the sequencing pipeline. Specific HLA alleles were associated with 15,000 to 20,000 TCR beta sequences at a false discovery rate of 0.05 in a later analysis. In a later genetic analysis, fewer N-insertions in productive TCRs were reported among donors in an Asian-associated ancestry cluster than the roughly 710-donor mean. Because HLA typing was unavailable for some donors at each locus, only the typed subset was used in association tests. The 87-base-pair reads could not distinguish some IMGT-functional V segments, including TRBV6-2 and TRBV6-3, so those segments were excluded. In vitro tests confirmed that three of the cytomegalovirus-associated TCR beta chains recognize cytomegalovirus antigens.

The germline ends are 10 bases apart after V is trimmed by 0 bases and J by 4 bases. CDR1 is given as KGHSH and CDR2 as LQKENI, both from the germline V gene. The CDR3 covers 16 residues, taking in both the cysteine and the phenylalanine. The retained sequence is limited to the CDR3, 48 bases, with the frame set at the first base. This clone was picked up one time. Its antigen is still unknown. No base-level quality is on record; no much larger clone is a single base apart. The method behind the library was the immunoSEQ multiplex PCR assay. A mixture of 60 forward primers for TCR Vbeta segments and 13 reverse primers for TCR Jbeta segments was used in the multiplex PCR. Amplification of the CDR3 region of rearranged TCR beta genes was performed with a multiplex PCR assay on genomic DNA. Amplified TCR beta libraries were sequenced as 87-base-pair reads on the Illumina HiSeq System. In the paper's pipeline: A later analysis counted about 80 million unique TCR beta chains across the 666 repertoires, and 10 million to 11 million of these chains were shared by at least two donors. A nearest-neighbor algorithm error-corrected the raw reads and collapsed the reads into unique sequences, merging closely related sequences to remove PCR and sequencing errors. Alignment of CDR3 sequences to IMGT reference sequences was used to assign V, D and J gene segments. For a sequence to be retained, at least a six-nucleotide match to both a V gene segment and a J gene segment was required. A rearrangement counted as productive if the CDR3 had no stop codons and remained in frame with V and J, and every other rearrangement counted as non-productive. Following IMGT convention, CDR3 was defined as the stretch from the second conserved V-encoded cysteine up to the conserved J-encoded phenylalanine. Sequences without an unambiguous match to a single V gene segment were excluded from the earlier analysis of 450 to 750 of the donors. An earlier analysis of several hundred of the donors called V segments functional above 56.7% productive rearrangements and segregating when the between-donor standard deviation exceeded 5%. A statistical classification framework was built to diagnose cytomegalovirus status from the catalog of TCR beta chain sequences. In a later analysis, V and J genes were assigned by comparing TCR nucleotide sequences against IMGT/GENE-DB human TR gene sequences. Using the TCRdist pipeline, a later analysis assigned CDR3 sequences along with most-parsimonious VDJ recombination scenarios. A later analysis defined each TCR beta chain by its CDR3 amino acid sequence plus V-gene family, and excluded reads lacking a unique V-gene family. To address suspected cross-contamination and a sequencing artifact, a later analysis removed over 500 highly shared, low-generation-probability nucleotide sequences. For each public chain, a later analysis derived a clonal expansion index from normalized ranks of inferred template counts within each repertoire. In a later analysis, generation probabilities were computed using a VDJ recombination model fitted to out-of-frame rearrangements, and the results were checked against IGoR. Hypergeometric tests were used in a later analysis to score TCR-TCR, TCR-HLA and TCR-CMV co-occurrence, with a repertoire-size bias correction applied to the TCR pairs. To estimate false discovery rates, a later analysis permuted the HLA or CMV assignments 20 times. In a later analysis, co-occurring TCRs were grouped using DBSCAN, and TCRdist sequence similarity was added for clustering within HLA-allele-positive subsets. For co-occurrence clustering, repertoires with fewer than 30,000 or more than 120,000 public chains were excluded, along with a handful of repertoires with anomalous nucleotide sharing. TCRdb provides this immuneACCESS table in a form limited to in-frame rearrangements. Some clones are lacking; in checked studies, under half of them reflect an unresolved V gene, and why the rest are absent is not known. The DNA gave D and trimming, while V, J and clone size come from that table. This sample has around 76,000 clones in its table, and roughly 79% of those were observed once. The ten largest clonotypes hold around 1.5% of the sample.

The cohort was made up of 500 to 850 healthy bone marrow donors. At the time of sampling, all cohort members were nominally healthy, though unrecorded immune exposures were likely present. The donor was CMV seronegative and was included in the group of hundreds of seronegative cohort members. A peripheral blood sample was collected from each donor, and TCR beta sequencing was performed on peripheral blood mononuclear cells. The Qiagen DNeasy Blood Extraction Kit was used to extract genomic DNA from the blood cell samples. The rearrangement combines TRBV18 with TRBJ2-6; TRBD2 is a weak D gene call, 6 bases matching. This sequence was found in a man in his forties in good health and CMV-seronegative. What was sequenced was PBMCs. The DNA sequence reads TGTGCCAGCTCACCACCGGCGGGGAGGGGGGCCAACGTCCTGACTTTC. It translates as CASSPPAGRGANVLTF.